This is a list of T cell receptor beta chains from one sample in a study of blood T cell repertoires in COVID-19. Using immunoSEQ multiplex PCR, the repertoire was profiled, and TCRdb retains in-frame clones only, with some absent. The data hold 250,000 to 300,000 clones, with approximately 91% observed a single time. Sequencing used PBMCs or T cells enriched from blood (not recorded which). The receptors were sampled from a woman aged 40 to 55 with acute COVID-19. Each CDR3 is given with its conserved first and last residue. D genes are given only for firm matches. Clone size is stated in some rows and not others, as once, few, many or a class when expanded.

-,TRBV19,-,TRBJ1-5,CASSPLTGFNQPQHF,TGTGCCAGTAGCCCTCTTACAGGGTTCAATCAGCCCCAGCATTTT
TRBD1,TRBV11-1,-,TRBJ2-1,CASRPRTGGSEQFF,TGTGCCAGCCGCCCCAGGACAGGGGGAAGTGAGCAGTTCTTC
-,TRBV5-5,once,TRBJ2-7,CASNPSRGIREQYF,TGTGCCAGCAACCCCTCGAGGGGGATCCGCGAGCAGTACTTC
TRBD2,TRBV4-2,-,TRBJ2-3,CASSQVGTTTQYF,TGTGCCAGCAGCCAAGTAGGGACTACTACGCAGTATTTT
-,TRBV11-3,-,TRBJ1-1,CASSLSGNTEAFF,TGTGCCAGCAGCTTATCAGGGAACACTGAAGCTTTCTTT
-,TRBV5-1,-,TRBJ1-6,CASSLVGTSPLHF,TGCGCCAGCAGCTTGGTGGGGACATCACCCCTCCACTTT
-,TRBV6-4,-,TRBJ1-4,CASSDSEATNEKLFF,TGTGCCAGCAGTGACTCAGAGGCAACTAATGAAAAACTGTTTTTT
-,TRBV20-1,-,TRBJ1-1,CSARNIEAFF,TGCAGTGCTAGAAACATTGAAGCTTTCTTT
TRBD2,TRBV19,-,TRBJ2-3,CASSTGTQIAGGPEDTQYF,TGTGCCAGTAGTACTGGAACTCAGATAGCGGGGGGGCCGGAAGATACGCAGTATTTT
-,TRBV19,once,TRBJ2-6,CASSMLAGANVLTF,TGTGCCAGTAGTATGTTAGCTGGGGCCAACGTCCTGACTTTC
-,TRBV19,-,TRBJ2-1,CASSIDDLANEQFF,TGTGCCAGTAGTATAGATGATTTAGCGAATGAGCAGTTCTTC
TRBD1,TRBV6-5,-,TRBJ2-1,CASRGPEDRFFF,TGTGCCAGCAGGGGGCCTGAGGACAGGTTCTTCTTC
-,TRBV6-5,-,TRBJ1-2,CASSYSTGSGYGYTF,TGTGCCAGCAGTTACTCGACCGGCTCGGGCTATGGCTACACCTTC
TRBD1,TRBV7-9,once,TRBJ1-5,CASRGTAENQPQHF,TGTGCCAGCAGGGGGACAGCTGAGAATCAGCCCCAGCATTTT
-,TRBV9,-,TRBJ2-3,CASSVVWPTDTQYF,TGTGCCAGCAGCGTAGTCTGGCCGACAGATACGCAGTATTTT
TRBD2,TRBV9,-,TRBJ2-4,CASSRTSGSVNIQYF,TGTGCCAGCTCCAGGACTAGCGGGAGCGTAAACATTCAGTACTTC
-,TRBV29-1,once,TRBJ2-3,CSDRRQDTQYF,TGCAGCGACCGAAGACAGGATACGCAGTATTTT
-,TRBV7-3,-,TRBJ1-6,CASSLVGRGTYNSPLHF,TGTGCCAGCAGCTTAGTTGGCAGGGGCACCTATAATTCACCCCTCCACTTT
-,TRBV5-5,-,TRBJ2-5,CASSLATGKETQYF,TGTGCCAGCAGCTTGGCCACAGGGAAAGAGACCCAGTACTTC
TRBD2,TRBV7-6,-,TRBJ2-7,CASSLSFFRRRGDYEQYF,TGTGCCAGCAGCCTCTCTTTTTTTAGGCGGCGGGGGGACTACGAGCAGTACTTC
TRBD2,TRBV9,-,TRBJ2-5,CASGSGGETQYF,TGTGCCAGCGGTAGCGGGGGTGAGACCCAGTACTTC
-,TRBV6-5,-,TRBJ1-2,CASSLQGPDGYTF,TGTGCCAGCAGTTTACAGGGTCCAGATGGCTACACCTTC
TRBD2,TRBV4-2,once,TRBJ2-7,CASSQDLSGPNYEQYF,TGTGCCAGCAGCCAAGATCTTAGCGGGCCCAACTACGAGCAGTACTTC
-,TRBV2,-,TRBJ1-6,CASKAQQMDNSPLHF,TGTGCCAGCAAAGCCCAACAGATGGATAATTCACCCCTCCACTTT
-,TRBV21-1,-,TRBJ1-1,CASSYTEAFF,TGTGCCAGCTCCTACACTGAAGCTTTCTTT
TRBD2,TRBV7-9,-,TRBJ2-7,CASSLAGTSGIGEQYF,TGTGCCAGCAGCTTAGCGGGGACTAGCGGGATAGGCGAGCAGTACTTC
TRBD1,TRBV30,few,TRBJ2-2,CAWRTTGKDTGELFF,TGTGCCTGGAGGACGACAGGGAAGGACACCGGGGAGCTGTTTTTT
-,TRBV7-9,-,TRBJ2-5,CASSLWLANQETQYF,TGTGCCAGCAGCTTATGGCTAGCGAACCAAGAGACCCAGTACTTC
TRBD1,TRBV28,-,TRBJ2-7,CASSKRTGEYEQYF,TGTGCCAGCAGTAAACGGACAGGGGAATACGAGCAGTACTTC
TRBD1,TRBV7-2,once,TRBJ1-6,CASSLTGQGSRPLHF,TGTGCCAGCAGCTTAACCGGACAGGGGTCTCGACCCCTCCACTTT
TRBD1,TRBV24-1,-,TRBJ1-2,CATSDPTRQGGYGYTF,TGTGCCACCAGTGACCCTACCCGACAGGGGGGGTATGGCTACACCTTC
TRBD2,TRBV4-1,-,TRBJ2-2,CASSQESPTGTSINTGELFF,TGCGCCAGCAGCCAAGAAAGCCCCACCGGGACTAGCATTAACACCGGGGAGCTGTTTTTT
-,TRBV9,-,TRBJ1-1,CASSVASDMNTEAFF,TGTGCCAGCAGCGTAGCTTCAGATATGAACACTGAAGCTTTCTTT
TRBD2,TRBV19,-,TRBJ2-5,CASSNPGGGGPKETQYF,TGTGCCAGTAGTAACCCCGGAGGCGGGGGGCCAAAAGAGACCCAGTACTTC
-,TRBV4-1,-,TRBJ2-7,CASSHPQGGGKGEQYF,TGCGCCAGCAGCCATCCTCAGGGAGGTGGGAAGGGCGAGCAGTACTTC
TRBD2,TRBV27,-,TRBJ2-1,CASSLGAGYNEQFF,TGTGCCAGCAGTTTAGGAGCGGGATACAATGAGCAGTTCTTC
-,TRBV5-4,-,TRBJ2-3,CASSLPSTDTQYF,TGTGCCAGCAGCTTGCCGAGCACAGATACGCAGTATTTT
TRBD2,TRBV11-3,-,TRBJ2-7,CASTSGIVAGGYEQYF,TGTGCCAGCACCTCAGGGATCGTGGCGGGAGGCTACGAGCAGTACTTC
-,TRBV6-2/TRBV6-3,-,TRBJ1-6,CASSWARDFRSSYNSPLHF,TGTGCCAGCAGTTGGGCCAGGGACTTCAGGAGCTCCTATAATTCACCCCTCCACTTT
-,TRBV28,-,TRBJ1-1,CASSPVGATGRTEAFF,TGTGCCAGCTCCCCAGTGGGGGCCACGGGGCGCACTGAAGCTTTCTTT
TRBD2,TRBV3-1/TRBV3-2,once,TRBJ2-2,CASSQGGGGTGELFF,TGTGCCAGCAGCCAAGGCGGGGGTGGTACCGGGGAGCTGTTTTTT
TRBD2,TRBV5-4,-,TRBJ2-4,CASSLPGLAGESGVQYF,TGTGCCAGCAGCCTCCCGGGACTAGCGGGGGAAAGTGGGGTTCAGTACTTC
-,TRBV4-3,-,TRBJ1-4,CASSRGTVATNEKLFF,TGCGCCAGCAGCCGAGGGACTGTCGCAACTAATGAAAAACTGTTTTTT
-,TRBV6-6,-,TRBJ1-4,CASNLQGFGEKLFF,TGTGCCAGCAACCTACAGGGTTTCGGTGAAAAACTGTTTTTT
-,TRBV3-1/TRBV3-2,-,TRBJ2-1,CASSPQGLNEQFF,TGTGCCAGCAGCCCCCAGGGTCTTAATGAGCAGTTCTTC
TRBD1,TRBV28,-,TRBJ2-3,CASSFPGTETDTQYF,TGTGCCAGCAGTTTCCCCGGGACAGAAACAGATACGCAGTATTTT
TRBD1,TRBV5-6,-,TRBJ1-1,CASRALDRGPNTEAFF,TGTGCCAGCAGGGCCCTGGACAGGGGCCCGAACACTGAAGCTTTCTTT
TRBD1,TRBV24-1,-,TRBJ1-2,CAISPGTGGASYTF,TGTGCCATCTCTCCCGGGACAGGGGGCGCGAGCTACACCTTC